This section outlines one TCR beta chain sequence together with its context. What it binds is unknown. TCRdb processed the RT-PCR reads anew with MiXCR; each CDR3 protein has one entry. The repertoire consists of about 530,000 distinct CDR3 sequences, with 12% occurring once and the leading ten covering 9.5% to 13%. The source of the sample is a study of response to subunit inactivated influenza vaccine. Study-wide points: Authors suggested each seasonal flu vaccination may recruit only limited numbers of new T cells.

The starting material was PBMCs from blood, obtained on the day of vaccination. The TCR originated in a man aged 50 or older who received an inactivated influenza vaccine.

The CDR3 nucleotides read TGTGCCAGCAGTCCCATAGCGGGACTCTCCTACGAGCAGTACTTC. Its translation: CASSPIAGLSYEQYF. J is TRBJ2-7 and V is TRBV27; 8 positions match TRBD2. This CDR3 contains 15 residues. The germline V gene has CDR1 MNHEY and CDR2 SMNVEV (reference sequence). With 5 bases clipped from V and 0 bases from J, the junction kept 6 bases outside the gene matches.